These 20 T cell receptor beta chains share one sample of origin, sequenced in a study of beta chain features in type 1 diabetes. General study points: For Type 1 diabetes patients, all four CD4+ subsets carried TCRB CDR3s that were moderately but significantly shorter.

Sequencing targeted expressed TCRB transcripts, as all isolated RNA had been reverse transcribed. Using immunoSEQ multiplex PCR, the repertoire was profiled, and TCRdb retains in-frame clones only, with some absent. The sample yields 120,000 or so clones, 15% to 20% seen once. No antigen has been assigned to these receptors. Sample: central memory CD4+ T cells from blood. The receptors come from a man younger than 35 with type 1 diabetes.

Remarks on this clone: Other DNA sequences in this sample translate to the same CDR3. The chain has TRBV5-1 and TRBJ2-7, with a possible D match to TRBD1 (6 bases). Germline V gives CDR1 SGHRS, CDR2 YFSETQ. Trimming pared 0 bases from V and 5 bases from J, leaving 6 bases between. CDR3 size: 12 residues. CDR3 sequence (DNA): TGCGCCAGCAGCTTGGGACAGGACGAGCAGTACTTC. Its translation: CASSLGQDEQYF.

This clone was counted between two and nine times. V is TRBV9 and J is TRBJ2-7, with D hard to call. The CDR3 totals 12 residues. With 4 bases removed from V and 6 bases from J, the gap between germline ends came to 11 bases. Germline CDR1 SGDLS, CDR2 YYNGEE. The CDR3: CASSLGNGEQYF. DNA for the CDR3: TGTGCCAGCAGCCTAGGGAATGGCGAGCAGTACTTC.

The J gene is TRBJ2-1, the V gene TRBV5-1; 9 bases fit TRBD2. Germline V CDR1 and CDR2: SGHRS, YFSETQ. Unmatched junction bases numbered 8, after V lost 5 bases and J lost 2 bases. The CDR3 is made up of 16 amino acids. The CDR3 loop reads CASRPTGTSPYNEQFF. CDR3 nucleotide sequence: TGCGCCAGCAGACCGACCGGGACTAGCCCCTACAATGAGCAGTTCTTC.

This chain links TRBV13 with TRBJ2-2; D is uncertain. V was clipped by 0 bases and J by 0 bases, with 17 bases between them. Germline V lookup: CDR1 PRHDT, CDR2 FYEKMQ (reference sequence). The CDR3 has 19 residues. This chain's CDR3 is CASSLGAWVGVPNTGELFF. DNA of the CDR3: TGTGCCAGCAGCTTAGGAGCGTGGGTAGGAGTTCCGAACACCGGGGAGCTGTTTTTT.

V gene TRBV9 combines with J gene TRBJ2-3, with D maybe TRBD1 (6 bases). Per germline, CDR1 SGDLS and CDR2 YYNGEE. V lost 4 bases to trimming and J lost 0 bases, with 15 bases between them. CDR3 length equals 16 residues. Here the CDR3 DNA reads TGTGCCAGCAGCCTAGAAGGGACACTGAGCACAGATACGCAGTATTTT. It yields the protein CASSLEGTLSTDTQYF.

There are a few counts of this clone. In DNA, the CDR3 is TGTGCCAGCAGCTTTGGACTAGCGGGCCTCACGGGGGATACGCAGTATTTT. Translation gives CASSFGLAGLTGDTQYF. The chain joins TRBV9 to TRBJ2-3; 11 nucleotides agree with TRBD2. CDR1 is SGDLS, CDR2 YYNGEE, per germline. V gave up 4 bases and J gave up 6 bases; unmatched junction bases: 13. The CDR3 covers 17 residues.

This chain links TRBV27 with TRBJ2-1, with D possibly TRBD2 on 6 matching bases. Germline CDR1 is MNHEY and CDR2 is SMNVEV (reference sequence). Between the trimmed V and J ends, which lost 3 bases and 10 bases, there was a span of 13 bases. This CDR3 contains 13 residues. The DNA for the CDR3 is TGTGCCAGCAGTTTTTCCGCGGGAAGCGAGCAGTTCTTC. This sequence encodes CASSFSAGSEQFF.

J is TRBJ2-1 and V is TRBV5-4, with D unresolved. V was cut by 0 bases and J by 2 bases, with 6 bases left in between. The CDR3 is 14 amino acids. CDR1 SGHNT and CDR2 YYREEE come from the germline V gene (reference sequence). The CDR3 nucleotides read TGTGCCAGCAGCTTGGACTCCACCTACAATGAGCAGTTCTTC. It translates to CASSLDSTYNEQFF.

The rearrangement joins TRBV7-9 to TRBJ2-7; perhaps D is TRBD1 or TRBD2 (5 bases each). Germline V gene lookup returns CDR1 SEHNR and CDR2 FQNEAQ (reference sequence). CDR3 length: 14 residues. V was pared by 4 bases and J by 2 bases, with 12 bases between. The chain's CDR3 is CASSSGTGTYEQYF. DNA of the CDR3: TGTGCCAGCAGCTCCGGGACGGGAACCTACGAGCAGTACTTC.

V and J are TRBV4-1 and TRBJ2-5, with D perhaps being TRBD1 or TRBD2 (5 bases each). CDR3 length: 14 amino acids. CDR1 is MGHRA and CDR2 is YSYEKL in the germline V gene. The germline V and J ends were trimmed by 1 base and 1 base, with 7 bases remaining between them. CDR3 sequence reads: CASSQVGTQETQYF. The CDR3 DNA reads TGCGCCAGCAGCCAAGTGGGGACCCAAGAGACCCAGTACTTC.

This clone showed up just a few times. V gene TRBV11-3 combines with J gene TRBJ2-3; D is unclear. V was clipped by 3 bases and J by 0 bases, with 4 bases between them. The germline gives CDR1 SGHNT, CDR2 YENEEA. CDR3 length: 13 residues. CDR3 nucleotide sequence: TGTGCCAGCAGCTTTGATAGCACAGATACGCAGTATTTT. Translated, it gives CASSFDSTDTQYF.

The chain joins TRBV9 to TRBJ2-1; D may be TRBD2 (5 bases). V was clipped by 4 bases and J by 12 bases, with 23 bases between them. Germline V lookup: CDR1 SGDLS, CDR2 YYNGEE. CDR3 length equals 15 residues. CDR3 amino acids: CASSSAWTARGGQFF. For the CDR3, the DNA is TGTGCCAGCAGCAGTGCCTGGACGGCGAGAGGAGGGCAGTTCTTC. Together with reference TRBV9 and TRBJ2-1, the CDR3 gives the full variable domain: DSGVTQTPKHLITATGQRVTLRCSPRSGDLSVYWYQQSLDQGLQFLIQYYNGEERAKGNILERFSAQQFPDLHSELNLSSLELGDSALYFCASSSAWTARGGQFFGPGTRLTVL.

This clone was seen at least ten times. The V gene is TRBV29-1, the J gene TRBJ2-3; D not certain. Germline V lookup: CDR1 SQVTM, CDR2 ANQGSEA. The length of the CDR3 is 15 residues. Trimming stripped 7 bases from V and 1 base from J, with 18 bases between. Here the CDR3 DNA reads TGCAGCGCGAGAACCCACGACATAGGCACAGATACGCAGTATTTT. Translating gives CSARTHDIGTDTQYF.

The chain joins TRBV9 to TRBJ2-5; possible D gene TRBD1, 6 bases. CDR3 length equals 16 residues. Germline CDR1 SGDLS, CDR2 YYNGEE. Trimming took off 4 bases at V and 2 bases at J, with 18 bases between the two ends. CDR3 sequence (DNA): TGTGCCAGCAGCCCTCACCAGGGGCTGGGACAAGAGACCCAGTACTTC. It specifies CASSPHQGLGQETQYF.

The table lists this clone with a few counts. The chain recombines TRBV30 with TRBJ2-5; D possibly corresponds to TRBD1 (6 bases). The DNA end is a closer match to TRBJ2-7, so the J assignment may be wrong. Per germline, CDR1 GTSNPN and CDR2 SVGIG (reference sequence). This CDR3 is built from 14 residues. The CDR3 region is CAWSGTGLTYEQYF. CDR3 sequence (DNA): TGTGCCTGGAGTGGCACAGGGTTGACCTACGAGCAGTACTTC.

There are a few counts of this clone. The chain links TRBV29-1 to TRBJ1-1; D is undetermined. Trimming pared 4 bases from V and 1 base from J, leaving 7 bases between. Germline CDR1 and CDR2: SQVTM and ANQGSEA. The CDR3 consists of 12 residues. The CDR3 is CSVVAGNTEAFF. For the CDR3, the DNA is TGCAGCGTTGTCGCAGGGAACACTGAAGCTTTCTTT.

The chain's CDR3 is CASSPTSLGTYEQYF. CDR3 sequence (DNA): TGTGCCAGCAGCCCCACTAGTCTAGGGACCTACGAGCAGTACTTC. The V and J genes are TRBV7-2 and TRBJ2-7; tentatively, D is TRBD2 (5 bases). Germline V CDR1 and CDR2: SGHTA, FQGNSA. V lost 5 bases and J 2 bases, leaving 16 bases between the germline ends. The CDR3 sequence is 15 residues long.

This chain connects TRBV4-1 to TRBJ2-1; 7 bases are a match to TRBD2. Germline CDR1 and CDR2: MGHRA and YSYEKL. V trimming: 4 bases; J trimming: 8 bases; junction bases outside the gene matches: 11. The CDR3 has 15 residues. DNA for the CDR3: TGCGCCAGCAGCCCAATTGCCGGGACTACTGATGAGCAGTTCTTC. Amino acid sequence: CASSPIAGTTDEQFF.

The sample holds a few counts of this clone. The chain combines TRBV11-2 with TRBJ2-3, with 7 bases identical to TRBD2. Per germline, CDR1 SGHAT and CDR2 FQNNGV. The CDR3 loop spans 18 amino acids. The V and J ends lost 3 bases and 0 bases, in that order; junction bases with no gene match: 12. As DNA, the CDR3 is TGTGCCAGCAGCTTCCGTTATTTAGGGGAGGGTAGCACAGATACGCAGTATTTT. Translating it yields CASSFRYLGEGSTDTQYF.

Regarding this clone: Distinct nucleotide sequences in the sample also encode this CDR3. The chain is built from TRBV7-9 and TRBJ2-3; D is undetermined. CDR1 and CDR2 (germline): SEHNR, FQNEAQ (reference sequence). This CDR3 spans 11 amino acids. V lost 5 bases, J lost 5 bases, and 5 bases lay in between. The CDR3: CASSPQDTQYF. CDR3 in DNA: TGTGCCAGCAGCCCCCAAGATACGCAGTATTTT.